This T cell receptor beta chain stems from a study of HIV-infected children after antiretroviral therapy interruption. Whole-study context: Interruption-arm sampling covered weeks 0, 12, interruption end (24 or 48), and about 3 years post-study. Study observations and caveats: The Gini coefficient of naive CD4+ repertoires rose, returning to baseline by 3 years.

Germline CDR1 LGHNA, CDR2 YNFKEQ. This CDR3 is 14 amino acids long. V was cut by 0 bases and J by 10 bases, with 15 bases left in between. The TCR library was built from RNA with a 3' RACE protocol and unique molecular identifiers. TCRdb used MiXCR to reprocess the 3' RACE reads, holding one entry per CDR3 protein. Of more than 40,000 distinct CDR3 sequences in the sample, around 4.7% were seen once. Worth noting for this clonotype: The antigen is not known.

The treatment is: PENTA 11 planned treatment interruption arm or continuous ART arm. Sequences were derived from CD45RA+ CD4+ T cells from PBMCs, pooled from several time points, sampled from a donor given antiretroviral therapy, either interrupted or continuous. Subset specified: naive CD4+ CD45RA+ CD45RO- T cells. The receptor comes from a pool of human donors with HIV. The chain has TRBV4-2 and TRBJ1-1; D remains ambiguous. The CDR3 spells CASSQDEALGGAFF. DNA for the CDR3: TGTGCCAGCAGCCAAGATGAGGCCCTGGGAGGAGCTTTCTTT.